This T cell receptor beta chain came from a study of T cell clones after liver transplantation. Study summary: Three of eight recipients were HCV-positive; others had non-autoimmune, non-viral indications. Subjects received no induction therapy and standard immunosuppression until randomization at 12-24 months post-transplant.

Overall study results and limits: Donor-reactive sequences fell more than third party-reactive ones, suggesting partial deletion. Circulating graft-donor-reactive CD4 TCRbeta sequences fell significantly post-transplant in most of the 8 subjects.

This table comes from immunoSEQ multiplex PCR, and its TCRdb copy is limited to in-frame clones, with some not included. The data hold fewer than 85,000 clones, with about 80% observed a single time. As to this clone: Its antigen is undetermined.

This CDR3 has 15 residues. CDR1 KGHSH and CDR2 LQKENI come from the germline V gene. V lost 5 bases and J lost 6, with 16 bases in between. The source is a human patient who received a liver transplant. A share of the T cells may be of graft donor origin. This rearrangement joins TRBV18 to TRBJ1-4, with D possibly being TRBD1 (6 bases). Source: CD4+ T cells from blood, taken 12 months after liver transplant. For the CDR3, the DNA is TGTGCCAGCTCATCCATACAGGGAAGGGATGAAAAACTGTTTTTT. Residues: CASSSIQGRDEKLFF.